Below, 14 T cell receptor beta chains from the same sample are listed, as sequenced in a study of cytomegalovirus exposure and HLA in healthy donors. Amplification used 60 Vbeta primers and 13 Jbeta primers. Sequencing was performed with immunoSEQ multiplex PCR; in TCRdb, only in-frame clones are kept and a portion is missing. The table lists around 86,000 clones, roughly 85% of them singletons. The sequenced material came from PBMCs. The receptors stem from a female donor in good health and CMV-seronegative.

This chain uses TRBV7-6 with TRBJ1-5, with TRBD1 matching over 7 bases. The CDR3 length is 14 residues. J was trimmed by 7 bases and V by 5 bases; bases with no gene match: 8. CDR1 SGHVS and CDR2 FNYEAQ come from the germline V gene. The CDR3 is CASSPRQGRQPQHF. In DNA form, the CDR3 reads TGTGCCAGCAGCCCCCGACAGGGACGACAGCCCCAGCATTTT.

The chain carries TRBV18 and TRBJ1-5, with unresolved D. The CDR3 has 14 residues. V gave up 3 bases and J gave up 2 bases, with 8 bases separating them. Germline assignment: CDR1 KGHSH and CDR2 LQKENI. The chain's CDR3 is CASSPVGGNQPQHF. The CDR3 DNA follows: TGTGCCAGCTCACCCGTGGGAGGCAATCAGCCCCAGCATTTT.

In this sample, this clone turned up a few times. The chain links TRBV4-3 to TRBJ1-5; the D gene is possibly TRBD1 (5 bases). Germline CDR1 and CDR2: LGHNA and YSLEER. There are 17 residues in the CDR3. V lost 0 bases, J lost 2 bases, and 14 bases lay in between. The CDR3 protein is CASSQDHPGGGNQPQHF. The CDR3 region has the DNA TGCGCCAGCAGCCAAGATCACCCCGGGGGGGGCAATCAGCCCCAGCATTTT.

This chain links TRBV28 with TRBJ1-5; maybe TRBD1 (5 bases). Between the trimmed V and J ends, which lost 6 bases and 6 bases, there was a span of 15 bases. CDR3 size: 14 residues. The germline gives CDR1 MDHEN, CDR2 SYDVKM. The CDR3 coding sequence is TGTGCCAGCAGAACAGGTGGGATTAGTCAGCCCCAGCATTTT. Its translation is CASRTGGISQPQHF. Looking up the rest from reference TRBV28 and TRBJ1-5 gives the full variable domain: DVKVTQSSRYLVKRTGEKVFLECVQDMDHENMFWYRQDPGLGLRLIYFSYDVKMKEKGDIPEGYSVSREKKERFSLILESASTNQTSMYLCASRTGGISQPQHFGDGTRLSIL.

CDR3 sequence: CASSSGGGAVGYTF. The CDR3 DNA follows: TGTGCCAGCAGCTCCGGAGGGGGGGCGGTAGGCTACACCTTC. The chain has TRBV5-6 and TRBJ1-2, with D perhaps TRBD1 (6 bases). Germline V gives CDR1 SGHDT, CDR2 YYEEEE. The CDR3 is 14 amino acids. V gave up 3 bases and J gave up 8 bases, with 17 bases separating them.

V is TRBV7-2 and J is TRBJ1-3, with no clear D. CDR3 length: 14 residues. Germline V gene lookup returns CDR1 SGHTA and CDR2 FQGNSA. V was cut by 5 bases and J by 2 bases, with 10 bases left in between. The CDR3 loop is CASSPMGTGNTIYF. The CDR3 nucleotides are TGTGCCAGCAGCCCCATGGGCACTGGAAACACCATATATTTT.

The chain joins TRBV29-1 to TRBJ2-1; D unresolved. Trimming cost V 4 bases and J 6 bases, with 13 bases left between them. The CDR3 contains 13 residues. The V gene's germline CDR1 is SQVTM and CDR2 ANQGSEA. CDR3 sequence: CSVALQESNEQFF. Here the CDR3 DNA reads TGCAGCGTTGCCCTCCAGGAAAGCAATGAGCAGTTCTTC.

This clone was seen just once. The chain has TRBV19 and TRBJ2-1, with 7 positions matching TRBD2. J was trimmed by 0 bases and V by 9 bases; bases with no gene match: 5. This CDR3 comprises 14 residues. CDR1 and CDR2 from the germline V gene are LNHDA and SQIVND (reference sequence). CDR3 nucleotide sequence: TGTGCCAGCGGGAGGCTGAGCTCCTACAATGAGCAGTTCTTC. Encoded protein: CASGRLSSYNEQFF.

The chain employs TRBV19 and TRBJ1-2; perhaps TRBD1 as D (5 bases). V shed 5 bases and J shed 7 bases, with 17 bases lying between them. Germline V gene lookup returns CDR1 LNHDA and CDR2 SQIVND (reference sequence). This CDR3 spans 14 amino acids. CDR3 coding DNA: TGTGCCAGTAGTTCGCAAGGGGCGGTGAGTGGCTACACCTTC. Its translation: CASSSQGAVSGYTF.

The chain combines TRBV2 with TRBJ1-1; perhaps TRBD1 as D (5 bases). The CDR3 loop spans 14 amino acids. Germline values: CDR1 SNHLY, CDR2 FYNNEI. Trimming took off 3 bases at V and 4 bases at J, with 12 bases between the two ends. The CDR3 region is CASSDPGLSTEAFF. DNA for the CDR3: TGTGCCAGCAGTGATCCAGGGCTCAGCACTGAAGCTTTCTTT.

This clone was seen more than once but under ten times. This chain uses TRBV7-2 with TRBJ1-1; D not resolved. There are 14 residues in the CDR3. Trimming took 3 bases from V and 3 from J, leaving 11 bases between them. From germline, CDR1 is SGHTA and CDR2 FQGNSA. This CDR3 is CASSLSGTHTEAFF. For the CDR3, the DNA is TGTGCCAGCAGCTTGAGTGGTACGCACACTGAAGCTTTCTTT.

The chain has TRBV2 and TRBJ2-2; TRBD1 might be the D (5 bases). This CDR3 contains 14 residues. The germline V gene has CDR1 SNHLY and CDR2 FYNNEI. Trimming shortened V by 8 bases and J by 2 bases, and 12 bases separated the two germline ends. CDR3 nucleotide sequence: TGTGCCAGCTTTAGACAGTTAAACACCGGGGAGCTGTTTTTT. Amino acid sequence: CASFRQLNTGELFF.

The CDR3 loop is CASQKGTRSGETQYF. The CDR3 coding sequence is TGTGCCAGCCAGAAAGGGACTAGAAGTGGGGAGACCCAGTACTTC. The genes are TRBV7-9 and TRBJ2-5; TRBD2 matches at 8 bases. Trimming at V came to 8 bases and at J to 5 bases, leaving 13 bases not matched to a gene. This CDR3 spans 15 amino acids. Germline-derived CDR1 and CDR2 are SEHNR and FQNEAQ (reference sequence).

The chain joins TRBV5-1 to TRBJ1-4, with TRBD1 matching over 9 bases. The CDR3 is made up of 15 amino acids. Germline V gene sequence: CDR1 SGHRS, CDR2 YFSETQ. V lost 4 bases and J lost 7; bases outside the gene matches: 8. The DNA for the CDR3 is TGCGCCAGCAGCACGGCCGGGACAGGGACTGAAAAACTGTTTTTT. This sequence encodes CASSTAGTGTEKLFF. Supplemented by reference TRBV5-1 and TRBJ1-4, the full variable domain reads KAGVTQTPRYLIKTRGQQVTLSCSPISGHRSVSWYQQTPGQGLQFLFEYFSETQRNKGNFPGRFSGRQFSNSRSEMNVSTLELGDSALYLCASSTAGTGTEKLFFGSGTQLSVL.